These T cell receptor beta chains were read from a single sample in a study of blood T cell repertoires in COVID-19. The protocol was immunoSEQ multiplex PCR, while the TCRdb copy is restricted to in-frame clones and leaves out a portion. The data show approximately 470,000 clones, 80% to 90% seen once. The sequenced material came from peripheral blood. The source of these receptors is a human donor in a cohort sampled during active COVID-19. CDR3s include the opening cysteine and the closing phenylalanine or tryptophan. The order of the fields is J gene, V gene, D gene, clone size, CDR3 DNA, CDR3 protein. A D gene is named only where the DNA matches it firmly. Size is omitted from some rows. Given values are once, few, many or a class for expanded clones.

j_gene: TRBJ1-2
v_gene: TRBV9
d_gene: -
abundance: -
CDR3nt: TGTGCCAGCAGCGTGAGCCCAGGGGCGGCGGGCTACACCTTC
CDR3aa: CASSVSPGAAGYTF

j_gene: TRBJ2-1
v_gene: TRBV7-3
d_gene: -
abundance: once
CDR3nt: TGTGCCAGCAGCCACCGACTAGTTACGGATGAGCAGTTCTTC
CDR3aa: CASSHRLVTDEQFF

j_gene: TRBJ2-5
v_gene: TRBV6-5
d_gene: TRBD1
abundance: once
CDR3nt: TGTGCCAGCAGTTACTCGCAGGGGGCAGAGACCCAGTACTTC
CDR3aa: CASSYSQGAETQYF

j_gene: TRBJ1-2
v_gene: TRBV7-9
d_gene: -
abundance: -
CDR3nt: TGTGCCAGCAGCTTAGAAGGGGGGGATTATGGCTACACCTTC
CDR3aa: CASSLEGGDYGYTF

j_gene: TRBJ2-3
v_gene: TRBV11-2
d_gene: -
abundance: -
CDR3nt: TGTGCCAGCAGCTTAGGCGGAGGGCCCCCAGATACGCAGTATTTT
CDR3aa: CASSLGGGPPDTQYF

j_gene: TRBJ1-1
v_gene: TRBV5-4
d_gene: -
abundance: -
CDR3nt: TGTGCCAGCAGCTCCTCCGACAGTTTTAGTTCCAGCACTGAAGCTTTCTTT
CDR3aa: CASSSSDSFSSSTEAFF

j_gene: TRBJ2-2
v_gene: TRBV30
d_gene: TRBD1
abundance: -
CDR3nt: TGTGCCTGGGGACAGGGGGACACCGGGGAGCTGTTTTTT
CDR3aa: CAWGQGDTGELFF

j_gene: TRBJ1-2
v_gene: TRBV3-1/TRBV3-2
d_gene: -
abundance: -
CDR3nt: TGTGCCAGCAGCCCGGGGTCCTATGGCTACACCTTC
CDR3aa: CASSPGSYGYTF

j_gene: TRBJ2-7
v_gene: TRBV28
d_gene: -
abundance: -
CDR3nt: TGTGCCAGCAGTAATCAGGAGGCTAGATTCTACGAGCAGTACTTC
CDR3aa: CASSNQEARFYEQYF

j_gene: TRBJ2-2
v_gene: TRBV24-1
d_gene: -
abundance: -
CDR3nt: TGTGCCACCAGTGATTTGAGGAGAGGTAACACCGGGGAGCTGTTTTTT
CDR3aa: CATSDLRRGNTGELFF

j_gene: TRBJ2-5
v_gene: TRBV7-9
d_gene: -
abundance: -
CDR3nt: TGTGCCAGCAGCTTAGCCCCGGAGACCCAGTACTTC
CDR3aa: CASSLAPETQYF

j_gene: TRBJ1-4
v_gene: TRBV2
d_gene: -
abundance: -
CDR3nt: TGTGCCAGCAGTGAGGTCAGAAAGAATGAAAAACTGTTTTTT
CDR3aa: CASSEVRKNEKLFF

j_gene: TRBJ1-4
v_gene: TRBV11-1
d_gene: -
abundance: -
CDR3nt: TGTGCCAGCAGCCTAGACAGAAATGAAAAACTGTTTTTT
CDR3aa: CASSLDRNEKLFF

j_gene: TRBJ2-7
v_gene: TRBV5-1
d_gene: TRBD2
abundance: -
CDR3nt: TGCGCCAGCAGTGGGGGGGAAAGCTACGAGCAGTACTTC
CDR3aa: CASSGGESYEQYF

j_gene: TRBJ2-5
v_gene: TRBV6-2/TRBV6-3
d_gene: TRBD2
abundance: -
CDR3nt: TGTGCCAGCAGTTACCAGACTAGCGGGAGTGGGTTCCAAGAGACCCAGTACTTC
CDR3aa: CASSYQTSGSGFQETQYF

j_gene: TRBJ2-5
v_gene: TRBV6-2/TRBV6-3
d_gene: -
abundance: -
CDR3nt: TGTGCCAGCAGTTACGGTCAGGGTGAGACCCAGTACTTC
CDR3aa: CASSYGQGETQYF

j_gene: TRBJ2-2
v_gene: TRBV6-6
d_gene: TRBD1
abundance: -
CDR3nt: TGTGCCAGCAGTTATGAGGGGGCCACCGGGGAGCTGTTTTTT
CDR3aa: CASSYEGATGELFF

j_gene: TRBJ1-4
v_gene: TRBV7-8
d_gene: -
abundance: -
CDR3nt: TGTGCCAGCAGCTTAGGCGGGGGGAGTGAAAAACTGTTTTTT
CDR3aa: CASSLGGGSEKLFF

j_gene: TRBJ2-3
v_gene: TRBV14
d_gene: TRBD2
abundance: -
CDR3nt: TGTGCCAGCAGCCAAGTCACTAGCGGGAGTAAGTTGCAGTATTTT
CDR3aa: CASSQVTSGSKLQYF

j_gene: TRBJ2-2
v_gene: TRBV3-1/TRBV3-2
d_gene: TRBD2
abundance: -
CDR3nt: TGTGCCAGCAGCCTAAGTCCTAGCGGGAGTACCGGGGAGCTGTTTTTT
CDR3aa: CASSLSPSGSTGELFF

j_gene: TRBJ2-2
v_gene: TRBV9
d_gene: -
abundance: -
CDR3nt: TGTGCCAGCAGCGTTGGACAGTACTCCGGGGAGCTGTTTTTT
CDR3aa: CASSVGQYSGELFF

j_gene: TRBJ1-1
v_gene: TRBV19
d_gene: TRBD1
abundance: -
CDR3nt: TGTGCCAGTAGTATTGCGGGACAGCGGAACACTGAAGCTTTCTTT
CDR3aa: CASSIAGQRNTEAFF

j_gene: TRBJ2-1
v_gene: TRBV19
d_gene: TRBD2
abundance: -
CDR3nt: TGTGCCAGTAGTATCGGGCTAGCGGGAAACGATGAGCAGTTCTTC
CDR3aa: CASSIGLAGNDEQFF

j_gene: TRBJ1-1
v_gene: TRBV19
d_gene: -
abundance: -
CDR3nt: TGTGCCAGTAGTCGCGACTCGCCGGGAGAGAACACTGAAGCTTTCTTT
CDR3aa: CASSRDSPGENTEAFF

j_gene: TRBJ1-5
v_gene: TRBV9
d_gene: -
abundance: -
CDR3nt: TGTGCCAGCAGCGTAGGTTTGGGGAGGAATCAGCCCCAGCATTTT
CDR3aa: CASSVGLGRNQPQHF

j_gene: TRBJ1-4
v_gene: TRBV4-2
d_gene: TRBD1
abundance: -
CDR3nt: TGTGCCAGCAGCCCCCCCGGGACAGGGACCCCCAAGGAAAAACTGTTTTTT
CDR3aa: CASSPPGTGTPKEKLFF

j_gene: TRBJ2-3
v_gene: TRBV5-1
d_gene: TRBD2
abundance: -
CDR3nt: TGCGCCAGCAGCCCTCCCGGGACTAGCGGGATAGGGGGAGATACGCAGTATTTT
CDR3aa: CASSPPGTSGIGGDTQYF

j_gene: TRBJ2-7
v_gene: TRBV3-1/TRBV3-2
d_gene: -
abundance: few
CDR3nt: TGTGCCAGCAGCCCCCCAGGGCCGTACTCCTACGAGCAGTACTTC
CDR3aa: CASSPPGPYSYEQYF

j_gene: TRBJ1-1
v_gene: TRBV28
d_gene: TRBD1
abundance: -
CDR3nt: TGTGCCAGCAGAGGGACAGGGGGCACTGAAGCTTTCTTT
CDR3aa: CASRGTGGTEAFF

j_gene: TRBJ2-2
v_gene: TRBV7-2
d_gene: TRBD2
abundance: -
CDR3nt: TGTGCCTCCCCGGGACTACCGAACACCGGGGAGCTGTTTTTT
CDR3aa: CASPGLPNTGELFF

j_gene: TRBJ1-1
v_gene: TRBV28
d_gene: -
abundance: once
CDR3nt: TGTGCCAGCATCAAGTCGGGGGTTGGCACTGAAGCTTTCTTT
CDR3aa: CASIKSGVGTEAFF

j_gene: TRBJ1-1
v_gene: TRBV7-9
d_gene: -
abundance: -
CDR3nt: TGTGCCAGCAGCTTAGTGACAGGCTGGACGGCTGAAGCTTTCTTT
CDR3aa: CASSLVTGWTAEAFF

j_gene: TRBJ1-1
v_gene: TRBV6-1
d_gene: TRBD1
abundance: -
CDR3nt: TGTGCCAGCAGTGAAGCGCGGGTCCCGGACAGGGGGTTCGGAGCTTTCTTT
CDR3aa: CASSEARVPDRGFGAFF

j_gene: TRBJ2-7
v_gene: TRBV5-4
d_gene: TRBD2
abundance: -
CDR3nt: TGTGCCAGCAGCCCCGGACTAGCGGGTCGTAGGAACGAGCAGTACTTC
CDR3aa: CASSPGLAGRRNEQYF

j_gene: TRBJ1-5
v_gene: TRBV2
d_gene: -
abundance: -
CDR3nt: TGTGCCAGCCGGGGAGTCCTTAGCAATCAGCCCCAGCATTTT
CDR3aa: CASRGVLSNQPQHF

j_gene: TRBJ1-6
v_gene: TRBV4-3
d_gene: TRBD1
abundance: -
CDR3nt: TGCGCCAGCAGCCAAATTCGACAGGGGGGGTCACCCCTCCACTTT
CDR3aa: CASSQIRQGGSPLHF

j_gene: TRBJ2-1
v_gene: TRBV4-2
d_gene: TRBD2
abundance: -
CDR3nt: TGTGCCAGCAGCCGCCTAGCGGGAGGTTACAATGAGCAGTTCTTC
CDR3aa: CASSRLAGGYNEQFF

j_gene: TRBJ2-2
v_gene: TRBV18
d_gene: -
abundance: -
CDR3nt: TGTGCCAGCTCACCACGGTCCTCAGGGGACGGGGAGCTGTTTTTT
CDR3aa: CASSPRSSGDGELFF

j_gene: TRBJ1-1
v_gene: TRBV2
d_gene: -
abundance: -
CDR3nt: TGTGCCAGCAGTCGAAGGGGCACTGAAGCTTTCTTT
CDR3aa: CASSRRGTEAFF

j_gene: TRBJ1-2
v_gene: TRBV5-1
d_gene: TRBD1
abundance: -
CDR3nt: TGCGCCAGCAGCTCCCCTGGAAACAGGGGCTATGGCTACACCTTC
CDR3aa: CASSSPGNRGYGYTF

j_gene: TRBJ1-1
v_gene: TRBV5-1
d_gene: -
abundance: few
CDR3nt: TGCGCCAGCAGCCCCGCCGGCGCGGGGGAAGGGCCTGAAGCTTTCTTT
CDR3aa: CASSPAGAGEGPEAFF

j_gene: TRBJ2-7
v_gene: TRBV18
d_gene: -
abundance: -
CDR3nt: TGTGCCAGCTCACCCTCCTTCTCCTCCGGGGGCGAGCAGTACTTC
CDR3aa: CASSPSFSSGGEQYF

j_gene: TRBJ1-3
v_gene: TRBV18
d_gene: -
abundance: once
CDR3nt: TGTGCCAGCTCACCACCTACGGGGACTGGAAACACCATATATTTT
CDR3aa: CASSPPTGTGNTIYF

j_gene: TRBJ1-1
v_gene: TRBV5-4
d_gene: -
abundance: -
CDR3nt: TGTGCCAGCAGCTTACGGGGAAGCTCTAACTCATGG
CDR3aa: CASSLRGSSNSW

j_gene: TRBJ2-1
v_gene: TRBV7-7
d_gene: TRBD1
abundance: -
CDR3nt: TGTGCTAGCAGTATAGGGACAGGGGGCCACAATGAGCAGTTCTTC
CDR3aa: CASSIGTGGHNEQFF

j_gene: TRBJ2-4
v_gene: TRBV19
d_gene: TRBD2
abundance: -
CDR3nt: TGTGCCAGCAAAGTCTCGGTGGGGCGGGAGAAGATTCAGTACTTC
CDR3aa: CASKVSVGREKIQYF

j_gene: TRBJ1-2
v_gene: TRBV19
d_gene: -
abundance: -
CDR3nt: TGTGCCAGTTCATTTTGGGGCCTCGCCAGGGCAGGAGTTGGCTACACCTTC
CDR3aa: CASSFWGLARAGVGYTF

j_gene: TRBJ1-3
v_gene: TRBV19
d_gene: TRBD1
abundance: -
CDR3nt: TGTGCCAGTAGCCAGTCAGGGGGAACCTCCTCTGGAAACACCATATATTTT
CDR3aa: CASSQSGGTSSGNTIYF

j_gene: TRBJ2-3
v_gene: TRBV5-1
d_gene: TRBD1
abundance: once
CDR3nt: TGCGCCAGCAGCTCACGGACAGGAAGCACAGATACGCAGTATTTT
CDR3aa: CASSSRTGSTDTQYF

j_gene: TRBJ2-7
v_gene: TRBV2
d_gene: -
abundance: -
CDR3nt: TGTGCCAGCAGTGTTCTCCGGGGATACGAGCAGTACTTC
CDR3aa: CASSVLRGYEQYF

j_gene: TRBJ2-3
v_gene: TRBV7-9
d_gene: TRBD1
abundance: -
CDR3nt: TGTGCCAGCAGCTTATCCTTGAGACAGGGGGCGTGGGGGGATACGCAGTATTTT
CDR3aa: CASSLSLRQGAWGDTQYF

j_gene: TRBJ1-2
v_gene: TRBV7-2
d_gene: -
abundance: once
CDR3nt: TGTGCCAGCAGCTTGCTAAGAGTCTTGACAAATGGCTACACCTTC
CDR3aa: CASSLLRVLTNGYTF

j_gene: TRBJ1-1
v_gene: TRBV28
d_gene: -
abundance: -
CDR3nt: TGTGCCAGCAGACCGAAACGGACTGAAGCTTTCTTT
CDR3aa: CASRPKRTEAFF